The 23 T cell receptor beta chains below were found in one sample sequenced in a study of blood T cell repertoires in COVID-19. Data came from immunoSEQ multiplex PCR; TCRdb stores just in-frame clones and leaves some out. The sample has about 45,000 clones; around 80% are singletons. Sequenced input: peripheral blood. These TCRs come from an elderly man in a cohort sampled during active COVID-19.

This chain connects TRBV5-1 to TRBJ2-1; 9 nucleotides line up with TRBD2. V gave up 1 base and J gave up 8 bases; unmatched junction bases: 7. Germline V gene data show CDR1 as SGHRS and CDR2 as YFSETQ. This CDR3 has 15 amino acids. CDR3 sequence reads: CASSLRAGGGHEQFF. For the CDR3, the DNA is TGCGCCAGCAGCTTGAGAGCGGGAGGAGGTCATGAGCAGTTCTTC.

This chain uses TRBV30 with TRBJ2-7; 7 bases map to TRBD1. This CDR3 has 13 residues. The germline CDR1 and CDR2 sequences are GTSNPN and SVGIG (reference sequence). With 2 bases clipped from V and 1 base from J, the junction kept 2 bases outside the gene matches. CDR3 nucleotide sequence: TGTGCCTGGAGTCGGGACAGATCCTACGAGCAGTACTTC. Translation gives CAWSRDRSYEQYF.

This clone was counted a single time. The CDR3 nucleotides read TGTGCCAGCGCACGGGGGGGGAAAAACATTCAGTACTTC. This translates into CASARGGKNIQYF. The genes are TRBV18 and TRBJ2-4; TRBD2 agrees at 8 bases. CDR1 KGHSH and CDR2 LQKENI come from the germline V gene. Unmatched junction bases numbered 4, after V lost 8 bases and J lost 4 bases. The CDR3 has 13 amino acids.

J is TRBJ2-3 and V is TRBV6-1; 8 bases agree with TRBD2. CDR3 length: 15 amino acids. V shed 2 bases, J shed 7 bases, and the junction held 8 bases outside the gene matches. The germline V gene has CDR1 MNHNS and CDR2 SASEGT. CDR3 sequence: CASSESGLGSYTQYF. The CDR3 DNA sequence: TGTGCCAGCAGTGAATCGGGACTAGGGTCCTATACGCAGTATTTT.

The rearrangement joins TRBV5-4 to TRBJ1-3, with 7 bases matching TRBD1. The germline CDR1 and CDR2 sequences are SGHNT and YYREEE (reference sequence). CDR3 length equals 15 residues. Trimming at V came to 4 bases and at J to 0 bases, leaving 4 bases not matched to a gene. The CDR3: CASSQGTASGNTIYF. In nucleotides, the CDR3 is TGTGCCAGCAGCCAGGGGACAGCCTCTGGAAACACCATATATTTT.

V gene TRBV27 combines with J gene TRBJ2-4; D is uncertain. V was pared by 6 bases and J by 0 bases, with 15 bases between. Germline V gene lookup returns CDR1 MNHEY and CDR2 SMNVEV (reference sequence). CDR3 length: 16 residues. CDR3 amino acids: CASRAAPRLAKNIQYF. CDR3 DNA: TGTGCCAGCAGGGCCGCCCCTAGGCTAGCCAAAAACATTCAGTACTTC.

The CDR3 DNA is TGTGCCAGTGGTTGGGGGGGAAACACTGAAGCTTTCTTT. It specifies CASGWGGNTEAFF. The chain joins TRBV14 to TRBJ1-1; D possibly corresponds to TRBD1 (5 bases). The germline V gene has CDR1 SGHDN and CDR2 FVKESK. This CDR3 has 13 amino acids. V lost 9 bases and J 2 bases, leaving 13 bases between the germline ends. Full variable domain (outside the CDR3, taken from reference TRBV14 and TRBJ1-1): EAGVTQFPSHSVIEKGQTVTLRCDPISGHDNLYWYRRVMGKEIKFLLHFVKESKQDESGMPNNRFLAERTGGTYSTLKVQPAELEDSGVYFCASGWGGNTEAFFGQGTRLTVV.

The chain joins TRBV12-3 or TRBV12-4 to TRBJ2-1; D is possibly TRBD2 (6 bases). The CDR3 has 13 amino acids. Trimming removed 3 bases from V and 10 bases from J, with 13 bases in between. Here the CDR3 reads CASSFLDRGEQFF. The CDR3 bases are TGTGCCAGCAGTTTCTTGGATCGGGGGGAGCAGTTCTTC.

The chain recombines TRBV30 with TRBJ1-6; weak D call: TRBD1 (5 bases). V shed 2 bases and J shed 6 bases, with 17 bases lying between them. The CDR3 length is 16 residues. CDR1 and CDR2 (germline): GTSNPN, SVGIG (reference sequence). The CDR3 coding sequence is TGTGCCTGGAGTCTACGCGGGGCCCCTGGTAATTCACCCCTCCACTTT. Protein: CAWSLRGAPGNSPLHF.

The rearrangement uses TRBV18 and TRBJ2-2; D is possibly TRBD2 (5 bases). Germline CDR1 KGHSH, CDR2 LQKENI. The germline V and J ends were trimmed by 3 bases and 1 base, with 6 bases remaining between them. The CDR3 is 14 amino acids. CDR3 coding DNA: TGTGCCAGCTCACCTGGACTGAACACCGGGGAGCTGTTTTTT. Translating gives CASSPGLNTGELFF.

The V gene is TRBV19, the J gene TRBJ1-2, with D possibly TRBD1 on 6 matching bases. Germline CDR1 and CDR2: LNHDA and SQIVND (reference sequence). The V end was cut by 3 bases, the J end by 2 bases, with 13 bases between. The CDR3 runs 15 residues. The CDR3 bases are TGTGCCAGTAGTATTTGGGGGACACAGAACTATGGCTACACCTTC. Amino acid sequence: CASSIWGTQNYGYTF.

The chain is built from TRBV7-2 and TRBJ1-2; D unresolved. This CDR3 region has 14 residues. Germline CDR1 is SGHTA and CDR2 is FQGNSA. V lost 3 bases and J 6 bases, leaving 14 bases between the germline ends. The CDR3 nucleotides read TGTGCCAGCAGCTTGACGACATCCATGGATGGCTACACCTTC. Translating gives CASSLTTSMDGYTF.

J is TRBJ2-1 and V is TRBV19, with D possibly TRBD2 on 6 matching bases. Trimming stripped 5 bases from V and 5 bases from J, with 13 bases between. Germline-derived CDR1 and CDR2 are LNHDA and SQIVND (reference sequence). The CDR3 is 14 residues long. CDR3: CASSSTDYNNEQFF. Here the CDR3 DNA reads TGTGCCAGTAGTTCCACGGACTACAACAATGAGCAGTTCTTC.

The gene calls are TRBV4-1 and TRBJ2-7, with D possibly TRBD2 on 5 matching bases. The CDR3 totals 15 residues. CDR1 MGHRA and CDR2 YSYEKL come from the germline V gene. Deletions cut 1 base from V and 2 bases from J, with 12 bases between. The CDR3 protein is CASSQGERMTYEQYF. As DNA, the CDR3 is TGCGCCAGCAGCCAAGGGGAGAGGATGACCTACGAGCAGTACTTC.

This clone was counted only a few times. J is TRBJ2-2 and V is TRBV28, with D possibly TRBD2 on 6 matching bases. The germline gives CDR1 MDHEN, CDR2 SYDVKM. V dropped 8 bases and J dropped 6 bases, with 22 bases sitting between them. The CDR3 loop spans 16 amino acids. CDR3 protein: CASGGRSSWKPGELFF. CDR3 in DNA: TGTGCCAGCGGAGGGAGATCGTCGTGGAAGCCCGGGGAGCTGTTTTTT.

The J gene is TRBJ1-2, the V gene TRBV5-1; TRBD1 matches 8 bases. The J segment lost 6 bases and the V segment lost 4 bases, leaving 5 bases of the junction unmatched. The CDR3 length is 13 residues. Germline-derived CDR1 and CDR2 are SGHRS and YFSETQ. CDR3 amino acids: CASSTGQGDGYTF. The CDR3 DNA follows: TGCGCCAGCAGCACCGGACAGGGCGATGGCTACACCTTC. The full variable domain, completed using reference TRBV5-1 and TRBJ1-2, is KAGVTQTPRYLIKTRGQQVTLSCSPISGHRSVSWYQQTPGQGLQFLFEYFSETQRNKGNFPGRFSGRQFSNSRSEMNVSTLELGDSALYLCASSTGQGDGYTFGSGTRLTVV.

The chain is built from TRBV5-1 and TRBJ1-2; TRBD1 agrees at 7 bases. Per germline, CDR1 SGHRS and CDR2 YFSETQ. V lost 0 bases to trimming and J lost 4 bases; unmatched junction nucleotides: 6. CDR3 length: 15 amino acids. CDR3 in amino acids: CASSLVVAGGYGYTF. For the CDR3, the DNA is TGCGCCAGCAGCTTGGTCGTCGCAGGGGGCTATGGCTACACCTTC.

The table lists this clone with a count of one. The chain combines TRBV25-1 with TRBJ1-2, with 8 bases fitting TRBD1. V lost 2 bases, J lost 3 bases, and 8 bases stayed unmatched. CDR1 is MGHDK, CDR2 SYGVNS, per germline. This CDR3 is 16 amino acids long. The CDR3 DNA is TGTGCCAGCAGTGAACCCGGACAGGGTGCACACTATGGCTACACCTTC. Encoded protein: CASSEPGQGAHYGYTF.

This chain uses TRBV4-1 with TRBJ1-5, with D hard to call. The CDR3 covers 13 residues. Germline V gives CDR1 MGHRA, CDR2 YSYEKL. Trimming left V 4 bases short and J 5 bases short, with 9 bases between. The CDR3 DNA is TGCGCCAGCAGCCTAATCCGGGATCAGCCCCAGCATTTT. Amino acids: CASSLIRDQPQHF.

The chain uses TRBV21-1 and TRBJ2-7; TRBD1 was called by the table and not checked on the DNA. TRBV21-1 is classified as a pseudogene. The CDR3 sequence is 14 residues long. The CDR3 nucleotides are TGTGCCAGCAGCAATTTCGCAGGGGTCTACGAGCAGTACTTC. As protein: CASSNFAGVYEQYF.

This chain uses TRBV7-2 with TRBJ2-5; 8 bases agree with TRBD1. Germline values: CDR1 SGHTA, CDR2 FQGNSA. The ends lost 2 bases at V and 5 bases at J; junction bases unmatched: 7. The CDR3 covers 15 residues. CDR3 DNA: TGTGCCAGCAGCTTATTGGACAGGGTTGGGGAGACCCAGTACTTC. Translated, it gives CASSLLDRVGETQYF.

V and J are TRBV2 and TRBJ1-5; 9 nucleotides match TRBD1. CDR1 SNHLY and CDR2 FYNNEI come from the germline V gene. The CDR3 has 16 amino acids. V trimming: 0 bases; J trimming: 4 bases; junction bases outside the gene matches: 4. CDR3 sequence (DNA): TGTGCCAGCAGTGAAGCTACCGGGACAGGGAATCAGCCCCAGCATTTT. It yields the protein CASSEATGTGNQPQHF. The whole variable domain, remainder taken from reference TRBV2 and TRBJ1-5, is EPEVTQTPSHQVTQMGQEVILRCVPISNHLYFYWYRQILGQKVEFLVSFYNNEISEKSEIFDDQFSVERPDGSNFTLKIRSTKLEDSAMYFCASSEATGTGNQPQHFGDGTRLSIL.

V is TRBV4-3 and J is TRBJ2-1; perhaps TRBD1 as D (6 bases). Germline CDR1 is LGHNA and CDR2 is YSLEER. Trimming pared 3 bases from V and 4 bases from J, leaving 13 bases between. CDR3 length: 15 residues. The CDR3 protein is CASSHRDRQYNEQFF. The CDR3 DNA follows: TGCGCCAGCAGCCATCGAGACAGGCAATACAATGAGCAGTTCTTC.